This TCR beta chain came from a study of CD8+ T cells in alopecia areata. Treatment defined: oral pan-JAK inhibitor, 5-10 mg twice daily. Researchers took lesional scalp punch biopsies and peripheral blood from people who were alopecia areata patients. Sequencing templates came from extracted RNA that was reverse transcribed into cDNA. Only in-frame clones appear in the TCRdb table, and some are missing; sequencing was by immunoSEQ multiplex PCR. The table records approximately 180,000 clones, about 55% of them present only once. This clone is judged medium-sized. Germline values: CDR1 MNHEY, CDR2 SMNVEV (reference sequence). V was pared by 3 bases and J by 7 bases, with 12 bases between. This CDR3 region has 14 residues.

This chain links TRBV27 with TRBJ2-2; maybe TRBD1 (6 bases). The sequencing here drew on CD8+ T cells sorted from blood, taken at week 24, from a patient treated with tofacitinib. This TCR derives from a human donor with alopecia areata. CDR3: CASSFKNRVGELFF. DNA for the CDR3: TGTGCCAGCAGTTTTAAGAACAGGGTCGGGGAGCTGTTTTTT.